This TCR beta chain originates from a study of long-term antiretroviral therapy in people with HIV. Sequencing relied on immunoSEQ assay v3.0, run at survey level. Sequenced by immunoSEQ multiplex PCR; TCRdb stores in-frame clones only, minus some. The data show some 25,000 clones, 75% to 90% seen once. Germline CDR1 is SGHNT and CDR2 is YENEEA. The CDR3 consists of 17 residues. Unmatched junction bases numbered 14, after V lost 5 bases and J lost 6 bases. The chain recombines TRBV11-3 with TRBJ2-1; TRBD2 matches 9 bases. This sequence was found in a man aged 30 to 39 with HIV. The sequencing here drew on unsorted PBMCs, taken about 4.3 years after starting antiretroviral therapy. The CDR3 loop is CASSAGVASGEGNEQFF. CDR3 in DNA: TGTGCCAGCAGCGCCGGGGTTGCTAGCGGGGAGGGCAATGAGCAGTTCTTC.